This passage covers 5 T cell receptor beta chains from one sample sequenced in a study of T cells in Graves' hyperthyroidism and ophthalmopathy. TCR beta CDR3 sequences were amplified from RNA transcripts. First-round RT-PCR targeting the TCR CDR3 was performed with the HTBI primer set. TCRdb recomputed calls from the multiplex PCR reads with MiXCR, one row per CDR3 protein. The repertoire holds about 47,000 distinct CDR3 sequences, with about 54% as singletons. The sample consisted of peripheral blood or thyroid tissue (not recorded which). The receptors stem from a man aged 18-30 years with Graves' hyperthyroidism.

The gene calls are TRBV19 and TRBJ2-7, with D hard to call. Germline V gene lookup returns CDR1 LNHDA and CDR2 SQIVND (reference sequence). Trimming left V 7 bases short and J 8 bases short, with 18 bases between. The CDR3 is 13 amino acids. The CDR3 DNA sequence: TGTGCCAGTACCCCAGGTCGGAACGGACAGCAGTACTTC. It translates to CASTPGRNGQQYF.

This clonotype has at least ten counts. V usage is TRBV5-4 and J usage is TRBJ1-2; 7 bases match TRBD1. The CDR3 sequence is 14 residues long. CDR1 and CDR2 (germline): SGHNT, YYREEE (reference sequence). After removal of 2 bases from V and 7 bases from J, the junction contained 8 bases not matched to a gene. This CDR3 is CASSFPDRALGYTF. The CDR3 DNA reads TGTGCCAGCAGCTTTCCTGACAGGGCGCTTGGCTACACCTTC.

Concerning this clonotype: One end of the junction is discordant with germline, which a read error may explain. CDR3 sequence: CASSRDPGGWGQETQHF. The CDR3 DNA reads as TGTGCCAGCAGCCGTGATCCAGGGGGTTGGGGCCAAGAGACCCAGCACTTC. The gene calls are TRBV7-2 and TRBJ2-5; 7 bases fit TRBD1. The length of the CDR3 is 17 residues. Germline CDR1 SGHTA, CDR2 FQGNSA.

For this clonotype: The conserved closing phenylalanine or tryptophan is absent in this CDR3, likely reflecting a read error. V usage is TRBV11-2 and J usage is TRBJ1-4; D unclear. Trimming cost V 6 bases and J 3 bases, with 14 bases left between them. The CDR3 contains 15 residues. Germline CDR1 SGHAT, CDR2 FQNNGV. The CDR3 is CASSPRGAANEKLFL. The CDR3 region has the DNA TGTGCCAGCAGTCCCCGGGGTGCGGCTAATGAAAAACTGTTTCTT.

This clonotype has ten or more counts. The V and J genes are TRBV20-1 and TRBJ2-5; D is uncertain. Germline CDR1 DFQATT, CDR2 SNEGSKA (reference sequence). V lost 1 base and J lost 2, with 8 bases in between. The CDR3 is 13 residues long. CDR3 DNA sequence: TGCAGTGCTAGAGCACCCACTCAAGAGACCCAGTACTTC. It is translated as CSARAPTQETQYF.